This T cell receptor beta chain was obtained from a study of beta chain features in type 1 diabetes. In the study overall: All samples together contributed 107,917,701 sorted cells for examination. Study-wide points: Naive, central memory and Treg TCRB repertoires appeared more alike in patients than in healthy donors. People with Type 1 diabetes carried modestly yet significantly shorter TCRB CDR3s in all four CD4+ subsets. Junctions at VDJ sites from type 1 diabetes patients had fewer insertions and more deletions.

Every bit of the isolated RNA underwent reverse transcription, so sequencing read expressed TCRB transcripts. An average of about 3.4 million reads was obtained for naive, central memory and regulatory T cell samples. The data were produced by immunoSEQ multiplex PCR, yet TCRdb's version contains in-frame clones alone and is incomplete. The sample holds under 300,000 clones, 20% seen once. The CDR3 is 11 residues long. Per germline, CDR1 DFQATT and CDR2 SNEGSKA (reference sequence). With V trimmed by 5 bases and J by 7 bases, 3 bases remained unmatched. This clone occurred a few times. Its antigen is still unknown.

The TCR sequence derives from a woman between 40 and 50 years old with type 1 diabetes. V gene TRBV20-1 combines with J gene TRBJ2-3; 7 bases fit TRBD2. Input material: naive CD4+ T cells from blood. CDR3 loop: CSAGLVNTQYF. The CDR3 DNA reads TGCAGTGCTGGACTAGTCAATACGCAGTATTTT.